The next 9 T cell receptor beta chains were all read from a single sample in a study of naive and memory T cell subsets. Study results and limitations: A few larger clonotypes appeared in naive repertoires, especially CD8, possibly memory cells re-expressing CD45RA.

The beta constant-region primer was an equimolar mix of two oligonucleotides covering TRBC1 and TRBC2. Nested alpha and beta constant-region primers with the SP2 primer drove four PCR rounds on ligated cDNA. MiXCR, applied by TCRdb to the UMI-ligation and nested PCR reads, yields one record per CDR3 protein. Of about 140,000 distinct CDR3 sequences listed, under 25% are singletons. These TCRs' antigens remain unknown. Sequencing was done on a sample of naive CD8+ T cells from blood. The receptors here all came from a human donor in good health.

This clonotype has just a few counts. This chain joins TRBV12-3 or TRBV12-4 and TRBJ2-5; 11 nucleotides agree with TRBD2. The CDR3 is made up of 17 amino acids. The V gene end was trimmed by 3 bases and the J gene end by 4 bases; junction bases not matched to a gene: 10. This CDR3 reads CASSFRPGSGRGETQYF. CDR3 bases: TGTGCCAGCAGTTTCCGCCCGGGTAGCGGGAGGGGAGAGACCCAGTACTTC.

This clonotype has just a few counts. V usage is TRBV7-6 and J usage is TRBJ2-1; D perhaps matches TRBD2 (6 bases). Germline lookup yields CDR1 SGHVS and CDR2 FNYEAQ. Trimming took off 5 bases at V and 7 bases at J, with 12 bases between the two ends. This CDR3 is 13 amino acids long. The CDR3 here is CASSPGTSNEQFF. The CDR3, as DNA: TGTGCCAGCAGCCCCGGGACTTCGAATGAGCAGTTCTTC. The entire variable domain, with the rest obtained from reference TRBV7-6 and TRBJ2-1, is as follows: GAGVSQSPRYKVTKRGQDVALRCDPISGHVSLYWYRQALGQGPEFLTYFNYEAQQDKSGLPNDRFSAERPEGSISTLTIQRTEQRDSAMYRCASSPGTSNEQFFGPGTRLTVL.

CDR3 sequence reads: CSARLLTGFPYEQYF. CDR3 coding DNA: TGCAGTGCTAGACTTCTGACAGGGTTCCCCTACGAGCAGTACTTC. This chain joins TRBV20-1 and TRBJ2-7; 7 nucleotides agree with TRBD1. The CDR3 spans 15 residues. V lost 2 bases and J lost 2; bases outside the gene matches: 9. Germline assignment: CDR1 DFQATT and CDR2 SNEGSKA (reference sequence).

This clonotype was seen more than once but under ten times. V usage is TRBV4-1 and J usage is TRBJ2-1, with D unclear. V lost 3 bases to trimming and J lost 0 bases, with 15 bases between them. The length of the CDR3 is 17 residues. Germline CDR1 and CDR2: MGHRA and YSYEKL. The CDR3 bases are TGCGCCAGCAGCCAGAGGTTCGACGAGAGCTCCTACAATGAGCAGTTCTTC. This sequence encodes CASSQRFDESSYNEQFF.

The CDR3 DNA sequence: TGTGCCAGCAGTACGGGGGGGAGCACTGAAGCTTTCTTT. Translating it yields CASSTGGSTEAFF. The V gene is TRBV7-8, the J gene TRBJ1-1; possible D gene TRBD1, 5 bases. The germline CDR1 and CDR2 sequences are SGHVS and FQNEAQ. CDR3 size: 13 residues. Trimming stripped 6 bases from V and 4 bases from J, with 12 bases between.

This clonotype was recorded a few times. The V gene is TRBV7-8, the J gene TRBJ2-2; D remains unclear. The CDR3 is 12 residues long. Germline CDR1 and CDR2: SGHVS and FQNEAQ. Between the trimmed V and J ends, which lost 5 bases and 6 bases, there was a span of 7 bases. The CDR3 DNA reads TGTGCCAGCAGCCCCTTATCCGGGGAGCTGTTTTTT. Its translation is CASSPLSGELFF.

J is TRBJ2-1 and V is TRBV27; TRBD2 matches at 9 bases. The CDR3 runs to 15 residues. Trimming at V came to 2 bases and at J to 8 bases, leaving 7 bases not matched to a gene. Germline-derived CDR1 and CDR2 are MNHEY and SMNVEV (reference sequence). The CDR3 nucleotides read TGTGCCAGCAGTTTAGCGGGAGGGTTCTTGGATGAGCAGTTCTTC. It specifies CASSLAGGFLDEQFF.

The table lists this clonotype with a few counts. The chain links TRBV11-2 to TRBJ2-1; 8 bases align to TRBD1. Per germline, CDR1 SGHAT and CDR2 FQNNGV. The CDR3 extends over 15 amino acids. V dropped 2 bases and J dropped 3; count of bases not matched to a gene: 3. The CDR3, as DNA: TGTGCCAGCAGCTTAATCGGACAGGGCTACAATGAGCAGTTCTTC. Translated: CASSLIGQGYNEQFF.

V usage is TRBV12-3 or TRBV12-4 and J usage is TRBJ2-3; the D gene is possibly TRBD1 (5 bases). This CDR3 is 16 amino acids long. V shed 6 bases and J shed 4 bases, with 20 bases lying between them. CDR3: CASRTRLQVPPDTQYF. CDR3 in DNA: TGTGCCAGCAGGACCCGGCTACAGGTCCCCCCAGATACGCAGTATTTT.